This TCR beta chain stems from a study of shared clonotypes between healthy human individuals. For the study at large: The study enrolled two women and three men aged 18 to 49. Three plates were used per donor for CD4 naive, three for CD4 memory, two for CD8 naive and one for CD8 memory.

In the case of this clone: Its antigen remains unidentified. Other nucleotide sequences from this sample produce the same CDR3.

The CDR3 has 16 amino acids. Trimming at V came to 1 base and at J to 5 bases, leaving 9 bases not matched to a gene. Looked up from germline, CDR1 is SGHRS and CDR2 is YFSETQ. The authors' processing: ImmunoSEQ yielded junction-only sequences lacking quality scores, so filtering differed. Sequencing used immunoSEQ multiplex PCR; TCRdb keeps in-frame clones, though not all of them. For V, J and clone size, that table is used; D and trimming come from the DNA. The table lists more than 2,000,000 clones, around 94% of them singletons. General observations from the study: Naive subsets, compared against memory subsets, generally had larger estimated richness values.

The source material was naive CD4+ T cells sorted from blood. The sample's subset: CD45RA+ positively selected. This TCR was recovered from a man younger than 30 in good health. The chain combines TRBV5-1 with TRBJ2-5; 9 bases map to TRBD2. The CDR3 loop is CASSLSGAGGQETQYF. The CDR3 DNA reads as TGCGCCAGCAGCTTGTCAGGAGCGGGAGGTCAGGAGACCCAGTACTTC.